A selection of T cell receptor beta chains follows, all from one sample in a study of blood T cell repertoires in COVID-19. Profiled with immunoSEQ multiplex PCR; TCRdb holds only in-frame clones, not every one. The sample lists under 75,000 clones; about 91% were seen once. The sequenced material came from peripheral blood. The receptors were sampled from a woman older than 75 with active COVID-19. The CDR3 runs from the conserved cysteine through the conserved F or W. A D gene is named only where the DNA matches it firmly. Where a row states a size, it is once, few, many or the class of an expanded clone; other rows omit it.

cdr3_aa cdr3_nt j_call v_call d_call clone_size
CSASQYQGALNEQYF TGCAGTGCTAGTCAATACCAGGGGGCGCTGAACGAGCAGTACTTC TRBJ2-7 TRBV20-1 TRBD1 -
CASSLGQGATEAFF TGCGCCAGCAGCTTGGGACAGGGGGCCACTGAAGCTTTCTTT TRBJ1-1 TRBV5-1 TRBD1 -
CASSELRGAHQETQYF TGTGCCAGCAGTGAACTGCGGGGGGCTCACCAAGAGACCCAGTACTTC TRBJ2-5 TRBV6-1 TRBD2 once
CACSRGNTEAFF TGTGCCTGTTCAAGGGGGAACACTGAAGCTTTCTTT TRBJ1-1 TRBV30 - -
CASSQEGAGVTDTQYF TGTGCCAGCAGCCAAGAGGGAGCGGGGGTCACAGATACGCAGTATTTT TRBJ2-3 TRBV4-2 TRBD2 -
CASSPGQGGSGNTIYF TGTGCCAGCAGCCCCGGACAGGGAGGCTCTGGAAACACCATATATTTT TRBJ1-3 TRBV5-4 TRBD1 -
CASSPGTVNNQPQHF TGTGCCAGCAGCCCCGGGACAGTTAACAATCAGCCCCAGCATTTT TRBJ1-5 TRBV5-8 TRBD1 -
CAGRGGAVYEQYF TGTGCCGGAAGGGGGGGGGCTGTTTACGAGCAGTACTTC TRBJ2-7 TRBV6-5 - -
CASSRTSGGNIQYF TGCGCCAGCTCCCGGACTAGCGGGGGAAACATTCAGTACTTC TRBJ2-4 TRBV5-1 TRBD2 -
CASSPRAGVETQYF TGTGCCAGCAGCCCGCGAGCGGGGGTGGAGACCCAGTACTTC TRBJ2-5 TRBV7-2 TRBD2 -
CAWSLQENQPQHF TGTGCCTGGAGCCTGCAAGAGAATCAGCCCCAGCATTTT TRBJ1-5 TRBV30 - -
CASSLRVAQPQHF TGTGCCAGCAGTTTGCGGGTAGCTCAGCCCCAGCATTTT TRBJ1-5 TRBV12-3/TRBV12-4 - -
CSVRLGYGYTF TGCAGCGTCCGTCTCGGGTATGGCTACACCTTC TRBJ1-2 TRBV29-1 - -
CASRGTGGDTNTGELFF TGTGCCAGCAGGGGGACAGGGGGCGACACGAACACCGGGGAGCTGTTTTTT TRBJ2-2 TRBV7-9 TRBD1 -
CASSPFSGSYEQYF TGTGCCAGCTCACCATTCTCCGGGTCCTACGAGCAGTACTTC TRBJ2-7 TRBV18 - -
CASSLKALGGSYEQYF TGTGCCAGCAGCTTAAAGGCGCTGGGAGGCTCCTACGAGCAGTACTTC TRBJ2-7 TRBV7-2 - -
CASSQASAGQETQYF TGCGCCAGCAGCCAGGCCTCAGCGGGGCAAGAGACCCAGTACTTC TRBJ2-5 TRBV4-3 TRBD2 -
CAISETGIGEKLFF TGTGCCATCAGTGAGACAGGGATCGGAGAAAAACTGTTTTTT TRBJ1-4 TRBV10-3 - -
CASSFGTSDTGELFF TGTGCCAGCAGCTTCGGGACTAGCGACACCGGGGAGCTGTTTTTT TRBJ2-2 TRBV7-3 TRBD2 -
CASSLGYRVNEQFF TGTGCCAGCAGCTTAGGGTACAGGGTCAATGAGCAGTTCTTC TRBJ2-1 TRBV7-9 - -
CASSPEGQGSPLHF TGTGCCAGCTCACCAGAGGGACAGGGATCACCCCTCCACTTT TRBJ1-6 TRBV18 TRBD1 -
CSVAGFENTEAFF TGCAGCGTTGCGGGTTTTGAGAACACTGAAGCTTTCTTT TRBJ1-1 TRBV29-1 - -
CASSKRSLAGSGELFF TGTGCCAGCAGCAAAAGATCACTAGCGGGGTCCGGGGAGCTGTTTTTT TRBJ2-2 TRBV21-1 - -
CATSRQFGNEQFF TGTGCCACCTCCCGCCAATTCGGGAATGAGCAGTTCTTC TRBJ2-1 TRBV15 - -
CASSVRGEEETQYF TGTGCCAGCAGCGTCAGGGGGGAGGAGGAGACCCAGTACTTC TRBJ2-5 TRBV9 - -
CAWSTGDRVNEKLFF TGTGCCTGGAGTACTGGGGACAGAGTAAATGAAAAACTGTTTTTT TRBJ1-4 TRBV30 TRBD1 -
CSAGQGAEETQYF TGCAGCGCCGGACAGGGGGCGGAAGAGACCCAGTACTTC TRBJ2-5 TRBV29-1 TRBD1 -
CASRAGVAGANVLTF TGTGCCAGCAGGGCGGGGGTAGCTGGGGCCAACGTCCTGACTTTC TRBJ2-6 TRBV6-6 TRBD2 few